A selection of T cell receptor beta chains follows, all from one sample in a study of T cell changes during pregnancy in multiple sclerosis. Here immunoSEQ multiplex PCR was the method, and the copy in TCRdb shows in-frame clones only, minus some. The profile shows some 28,000 clones, 75% to 90% of them singletons. Here the sequenced sample was CD4+ T cells from peripheral blood mononuclear cells, taken in the first trimester of pregnancy. These receptors originate from a female donor in good health, enrolled as a control in a pregnancy study. Both conserved end residues are part of each CDR3. The order of the fields is V gene, clone size, CDR3 protein. Clone size appears in some rows only: once, few, many, or a class for an expanded clone.

TRBV18,NA,CASSPSLSSYNEQFF
TRBV7-6,NA,CASSLGPGSRYSNQPQHF
TRBV27,NA,CASSLLGGRNEQYF
TRBV19,NA,CASSIGSGGRQETQYF
TRBV5-3,NA,CARSGDRGEQFF
TRBV7-9,NA,CATGAPNEKLFF
TRBV2,NA,CASSVAILLDRDYEQYF
TRBV19,NA,CATRGQESQPQHF
TRBV5-1,NA,CASSVGISTGELFF
TRBV5-6,few,CASSPGTTEIYGYTF
TRBV5-8,NA,CASSLDRNRIQYF
TRBV2,NA,CASSPGTVYEQYF
TRBV25-1,NA,CASSEFGAGELFF
TRBV19,NA,CASSIGGAQANYGYTF
TRBV29-1,NA,CSGGTSNTGELFF
TRBV7-3,NA,CASSLAGPLKPQYF
TRBV28,NA,CASNTSPSYEQYF
TRBV29-1,NA,CSVGGLAGALGNEQFF
TRBV11-2,once,CASSSPDRDRHRETQYF
TRBV5-5,once,CATSRTIQLRHNNEQFF
TRBV7-6,NA,CASSPGLTVNTEAFF
TRBV7-2,once,CATPSGGWTDTQYF
TRBV7-8,NA,CASSPRQGGTNEKLFF
TRBV7-2,once,CASSLVRAGTDTQYF
TRBV6-1,NA,CASSDLGRAGNTIYF
TRBV30,NA,CAWNHYRTGELFF
TRBV5-1,NA,CASSLSLAGENEQFF
TRBV27,NA,CASARGGSGNQPQHF
TRBV6-5,NA,CASSSFPAGGTDTQYF
TRBV7-2,NA,CASSLGGIGYEQYF
TRBV5-6,NA,CASSPAWDSTYTQYF